The entry below describes one T cell receptor beta chain. The V gene lost 2 bases and the J gene lost 2 bases, with 9 bases spanning the gap. This CDR3 spans 14 amino acids. Germline CDR1 reads SGHVS; CDR2 reads FNYEAQ. The entry originates in a study of T cell responses to AZD1222 COVID-19 vaccine. Method: immunoSEQ multiplex PCR; TCRdb's copy keeps in-frame clones and lacks some. The sample includes 150,000 or so clones, around 92% of them seen just once. The chain has TRBV7-6 and TRBJ1-1, with D maybe TRBD1 (5 bases). The sample in question was peripheral blood, obtained on day 0 of AZD1222 vaccination. The clonotype was recovered from an adult in good health. CDR3 in DNA: TGTGCCAGCAGCTTAAGCGACAGCAACACTGAAGCTTTCTTT. Protein: CASSLSDSNTEAFF.